These T cell receptor beta chains were read from a single sample in a study of OX40 agonist ivuxolimab in advanced cancers. Here immunoSEQ multiplex PCR was the method, and the copy in TCRdb shows in-frame clones only, minus some. This sample has over 95,000 clones, with 90% to 97% found just once. The sequencing here drew on CD4+ or CD8+ T cells sorted from blood, taken in a trial of the OX40 agonist ivuxolimab. The receptors were sampled from an adult with an advanced solid tumor such as melanoma, head and neck, liver or kidney cancer. CDR3s include the opening cysteine and the closing phenylalanine or tryptophan. Fields, in order: D gene, V gene, J gene, clone size, CDR3 DNA, CDR3 protein. A D gene is named only where the DNA matches it firmly. Clone size is shown for a subset of rows, as once, few, many or a class of expanded clone.

D gene: TRBD1
V gene: TRBV27
J gene: TRBJ1-2
clone size: NA
CDR3 DNA: TGTGCCAGCAGTACACCAGGGGGAAACTATGGCTACACCTTC
CDR3 protein: CASSTPGGNYGYTF

D gene: NA
V gene: TRBV27
J gene: TRBJ2-1
clone size: NA
CDR3 DNA: TGTGCCAGCAGTTTTCGTGACATATCTAATGAGCAGTTCTTC
CDR3 protein: CASSFRDISNEQFF

D gene: TRBD1
V gene: TRBV9
J gene: TRBJ1-1
clone size: NA
CDR3 DNA: TGTGCCAGCAGCCCGACGACAGGGGGCTGGAGTAGCACTGAAGCTTTCTTT
CDR3 protein: CASSPTTGGWSSTEAFF

D gene: NA
V gene: TRBV9
J gene: TRBJ2-5
clone size: NA
CDR3 DNA: TGTGCCAGCAGCCTCCCTCCACAAGAGACCCAGTACTTC
CDR3 protein: CASSLPPQETQYF

D gene: TRBD2
V gene: TRBV15
J gene: TRBJ2-1
clone size: NA
CDR3 DNA: TGTGCCACCAGCGTCCCCTCCGGGACTAGCACTTACAATGAGCAGTTCTTC
CDR3 protein: CATSVPSGTSTYNEQFF

D gene: NA
V gene: TRBV28
J gene: TRBJ2-7
clone size: NA
CDR3 DNA: TGTGCCAGCAGTCAGACAGAAAATTTCTCCTACGAGCAGTACTTC
CDR3 protein: CASSQTENFSYEQYF

D gene: NA
V gene: TRBV19
J gene: TRBJ1-2
clone size: NA
CDR3 DNA: TGTGCCAGTAGTATAGGAGGGATCGACTATGGCTACACCTTC
CDR3 protein: CASSIGGIDYGYTF

D gene: TRBD2
V gene: TRBV6-5
J gene: TRBJ2-7
clone size: NA
CDR3 DNA: TGTGCCAGCAGTCGGACTAGCGGGGTAGCCTACGAGCAGTACTTC
CDR3 protein: CASSRTSGVAYEQYF

D gene: NA
V gene: TRBV6-1
J gene: TRBJ2-1
clone size: NA
CDR3 DNA: TGTGCCAGCAGCCCCAGCTCAAGCTCCTACAATGAGCAGTTCTTC
CDR3 protein: CASSPSSSSYNEQFF

D gene: NA
V gene: TRBV19
J gene: TRBJ1-2
clone size: NA
CDR3 DNA: TGTGCCAGTAGTATCGAAAGGGATGGCTACACCTTC
CDR3 protein: CASSIERDGYTF

D gene: TRBD1
V gene: TRBV5-5
J gene: TRBJ1-3
clone size: once
CDR3 DNA: TGTGCCAGCAGCCAAACCCGGGGGACAGGTCTTAGCTCTGGAAACACCATATATTTT
CDR3 protein: CASSQTRGTGLSSGNTIYF

D gene: TRBD1
V gene: TRBV4-1
J gene: TRBJ2-1
clone size: NA
CDR3 DNA: TGCGCCAGCAGCCAAGGCCGGGACAGGAGAGACAATGAGCAGTTCTTC
CDR3 protein: CASSQGRDRRDNEQFF

D gene: NA
V gene: TRBV19
J gene: TRBJ2-1
clone size: NA
CDR3 DNA: TGTGCCAGTAGTACAGACTACGGTATCGAGAATGAGCAGTTCTTC
CDR3 protein: CASSTDYGIENEQFF

D gene: TRBD1
V gene: TRBV7-9
J gene: TRBJ2-5
clone size: NA
CDR3 DNA: TGTGCCAGCAGCTTAGCGGCCAGGGGGCAAGAGACCCAGTACTTC
CDR3 protein: CASSLAARGQETQYF